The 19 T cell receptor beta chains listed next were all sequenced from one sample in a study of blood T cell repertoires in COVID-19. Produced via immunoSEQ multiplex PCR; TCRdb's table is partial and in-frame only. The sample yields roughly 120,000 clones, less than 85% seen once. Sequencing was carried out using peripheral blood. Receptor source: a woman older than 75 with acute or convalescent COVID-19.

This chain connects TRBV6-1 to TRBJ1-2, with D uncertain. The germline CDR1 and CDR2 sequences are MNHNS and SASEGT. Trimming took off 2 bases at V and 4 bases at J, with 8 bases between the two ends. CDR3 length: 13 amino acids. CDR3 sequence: CASSEQTGYGYTF. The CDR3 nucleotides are TGTGCCAGCAGTGAACAAACGGGCTATGGCTACACCTTC.

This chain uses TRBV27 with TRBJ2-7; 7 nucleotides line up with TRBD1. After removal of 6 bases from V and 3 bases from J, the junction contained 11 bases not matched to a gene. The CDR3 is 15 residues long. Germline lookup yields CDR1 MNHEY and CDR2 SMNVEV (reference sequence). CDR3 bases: TGTGCCAGCAGGAGGACAGGTGGCCCGAGCTACGAGCAGTACTTC. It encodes CASRRTGGPSYEQYF.

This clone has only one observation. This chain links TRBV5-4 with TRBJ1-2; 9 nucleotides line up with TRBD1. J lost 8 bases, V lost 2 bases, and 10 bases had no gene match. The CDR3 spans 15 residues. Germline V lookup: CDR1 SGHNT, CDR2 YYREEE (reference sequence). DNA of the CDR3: TGTGCCAGCAGCTTTCGGGACAGGGATTCGCAAGGCTACACCTTC. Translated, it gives CASSFRDRDSQGYTF.

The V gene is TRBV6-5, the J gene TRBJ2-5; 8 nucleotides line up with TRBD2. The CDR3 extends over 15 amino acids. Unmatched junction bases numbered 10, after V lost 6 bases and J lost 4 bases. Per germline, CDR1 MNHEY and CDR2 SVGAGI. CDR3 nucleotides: TGTGCCAGCAGCGGGGGGGCCTACGAAGGAGAGACCCAGTACTTC. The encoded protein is CASSGGAYEGETQYF.

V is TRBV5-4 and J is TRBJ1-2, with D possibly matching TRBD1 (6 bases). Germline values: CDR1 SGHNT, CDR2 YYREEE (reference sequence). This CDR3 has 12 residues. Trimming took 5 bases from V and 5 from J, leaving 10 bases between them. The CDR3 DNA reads TGTGCCAGCAGGCAAGGACAGTATGGCTACACCTTC. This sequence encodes CASRQGQYGYTF.

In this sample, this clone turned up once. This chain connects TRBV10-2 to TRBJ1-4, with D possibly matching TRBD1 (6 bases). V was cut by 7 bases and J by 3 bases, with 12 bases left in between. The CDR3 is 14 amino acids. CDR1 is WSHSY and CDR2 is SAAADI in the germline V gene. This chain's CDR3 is CASNQGPANEKLFF. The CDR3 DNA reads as TGCGCCAGCAATCAGGGGCCGGCTAATGAAAAACTGTTTTTT.

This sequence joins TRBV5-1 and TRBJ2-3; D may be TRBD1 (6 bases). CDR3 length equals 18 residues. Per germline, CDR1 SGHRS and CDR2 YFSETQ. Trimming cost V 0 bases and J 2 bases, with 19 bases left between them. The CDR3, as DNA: TGCGCCAGCAGCTTGGTGGGGGCTAGCCGGTGGGCCACAGATACGCAGTATTTT. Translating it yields CASSLVGASRWATDTQYF.

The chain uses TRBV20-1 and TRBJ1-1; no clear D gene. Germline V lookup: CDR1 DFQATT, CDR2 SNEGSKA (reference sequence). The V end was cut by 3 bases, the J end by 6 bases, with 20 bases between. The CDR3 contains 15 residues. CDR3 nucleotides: TGCAGTGCTAGTGGTCGGCGAGGCGGTTATGCTGAAGCTTTCTTT. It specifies CSASGRRGGYAEAFF.

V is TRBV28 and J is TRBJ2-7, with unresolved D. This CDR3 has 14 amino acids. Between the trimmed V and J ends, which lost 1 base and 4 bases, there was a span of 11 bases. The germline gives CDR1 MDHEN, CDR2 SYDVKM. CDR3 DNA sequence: TGTGCCAGCAGTTTATCTGGGCCAGGATACGAGCAGTACTTC. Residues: CASSLSGPGYEQYF.

The CDR3 reads CASSLDWAQAKNIQYF. The CDR3 DNA reads as TGTGCCAGCAGTTTGGACTGGGCCCAGGCCAAAAACATTCAGTACTTC. The chain couples TRBV6-5 to TRBJ2-4; D is possibly TRBD2 (5 bases). The germline V gene has CDR1 MNHEY and CDR2 SVGAGI. V lost 4 bases, J lost 1 base, and 14 bases lay in between. The CDR3 loop spans 16 amino acids.

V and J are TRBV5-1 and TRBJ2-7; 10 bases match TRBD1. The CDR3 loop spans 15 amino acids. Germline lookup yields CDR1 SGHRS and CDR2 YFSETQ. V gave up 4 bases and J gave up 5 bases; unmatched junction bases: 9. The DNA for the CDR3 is TGCGCCAGCAGCCCGCAGGGGACAGGGGACCACGAGCAGTACTTC. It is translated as CASSPQGTGDHEQYF.

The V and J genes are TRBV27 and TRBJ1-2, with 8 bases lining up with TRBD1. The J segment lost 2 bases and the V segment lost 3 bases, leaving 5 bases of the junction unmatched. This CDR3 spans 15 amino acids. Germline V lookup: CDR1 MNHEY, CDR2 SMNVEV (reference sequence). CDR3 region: CASSFTGGTNYGYTF. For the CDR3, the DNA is TGTGCCAGCAGTTTTACAGGGGGTACAAACTATGGCTACACCTTC.

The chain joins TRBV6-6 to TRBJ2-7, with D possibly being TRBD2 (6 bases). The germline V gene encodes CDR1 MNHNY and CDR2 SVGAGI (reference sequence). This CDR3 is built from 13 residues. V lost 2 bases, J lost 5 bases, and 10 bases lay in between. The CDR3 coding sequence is TGTGCCAGCAGTTACATAGTAGCGGACGAGCAGTACTTC. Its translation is CASSYIVADEQYF.

CDR3 in DNA: TGTGCCAGCAGTCCGGACACCATAGCCAAAAACATTCAGTACTTC. Translated, it gives CASSPDTIAKNIQYF. The chain couples TRBV3-1 (or the pseudogene TRBV3-2) to TRBJ2-4; D may be TRBD1 (5 bases). Trimming shortened V by 6 bases and J by 0 bases, and 12 bases separated the two germline ends. Germline-derived CDR1 and CDR2 are LGHDT and YNNKEL (reference sequence). There are 15 residues in the CDR3.

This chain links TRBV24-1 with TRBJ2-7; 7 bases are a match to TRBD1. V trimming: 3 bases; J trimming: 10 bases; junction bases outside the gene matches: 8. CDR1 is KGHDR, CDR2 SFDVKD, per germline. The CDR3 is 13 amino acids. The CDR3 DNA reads TGTGCCACCAGTGATAAATATACAGGGGACCAGTACTTC. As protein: CATSDKYTGDQYF.

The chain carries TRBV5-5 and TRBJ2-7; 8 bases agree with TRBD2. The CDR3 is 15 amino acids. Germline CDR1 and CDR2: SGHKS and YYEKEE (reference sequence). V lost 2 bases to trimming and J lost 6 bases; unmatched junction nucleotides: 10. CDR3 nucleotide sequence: TGTGCCAGCAGCTTCCGGCGGGGGGAGTCCCTCGAGCAGTACTTC. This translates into CASSFRRGESLEQYF. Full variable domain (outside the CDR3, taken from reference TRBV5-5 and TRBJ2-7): DAGVTQSPTHLIKTRGQQVTLRCSPISGHKSVSWYQQVLGQGPQFIFQYYEKEERGRGNFPDRFSARQFPNYSSELNVNALLLGDSALYLCASSFRRGESLEQYFGPGTRLTVT.

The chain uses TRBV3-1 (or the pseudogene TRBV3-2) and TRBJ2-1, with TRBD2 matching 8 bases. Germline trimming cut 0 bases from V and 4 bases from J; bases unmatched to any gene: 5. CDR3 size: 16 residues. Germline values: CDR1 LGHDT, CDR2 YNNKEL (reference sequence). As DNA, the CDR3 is TGTGCCAGCAGCCAAGAGGTGACTAGCGCTTACAATGAGCAGTTCTTC. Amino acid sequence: CASSQEVTSAYNEQFF.

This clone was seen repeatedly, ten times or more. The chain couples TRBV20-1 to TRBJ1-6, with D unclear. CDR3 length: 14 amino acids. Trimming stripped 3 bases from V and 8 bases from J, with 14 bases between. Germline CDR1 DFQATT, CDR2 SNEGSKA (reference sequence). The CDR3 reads CSASHGSSDSPLHF. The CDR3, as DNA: TGCAGTGCTAGTCATGGGAGTTCGGATTCACCCCTCCACTTT.

Here the CDR3 DNA reads TGTGCCAGCAGTGCTAGCGGCGTCACAGATACGCAGTATTTT. Translation: CASSASGVTDTQYF. The gene calls are TRBV6-4 and TRBJ2-3; TRBD2 matches 7 bases. Trimming removed 4 bases from V and 2 bases from J; junction bases left unmatched: 3. The CDR3 has 14 residues. Per germline, CDR1 MRHNA and CDR2 SNTAGT.